This T cell receptor (beta chain) was sequenced in a study of T cells in Graves' hyperthyroidism and ophthalmopathy. V lost 1 base, J lost 4 bases, and 4 bases stayed unmatched. Germline values: CDR1 SGHAT, CDR2 FQNNGV. The CDR3 sequence is 14 residues long. This clonotype was detected ten times or more. Using RNA transcripts as the source, TCR beta CDR3 regions were amplified. First-round RT-PCR targeting the TCR CDR3 was performed with the HTBI primer set. TCRdb recomputed calls from the multiplex PCR reads with MiXCR, one row per CDR3 protein. Of 300,000 or so distinct CDR3 sequences in the sample, approximately 15% were seen once.

Sequences were obtained from blood. The chain recombines TRBV11-2 with TRBJ2-7; 7 bases are shared with TRBD2. The TCR comes from a woman in her sixties with Graves' ophthalmopathy. In nucleotides, the CDR3 is TGTGCCAGCAGCTTAGCGGGGGGAATTTACGAGCAGTACTTC. Translation: CASSLAGGIYEQYF.